This TCR beta chain was recorded in a study of response to subunit inactivated influenza vaccine. TCRdb processed the RT-PCR reads anew with MiXCR; each CDR3 protein has one entry. Here the sample spans roughly 620,000 distinct CDR3 sequences, about 10% being singletons. This CDR3 is built from 17 residues. CDR1 and CDR2 (germline): LGHDT, YNNKEL (reference sequence). Between the trimmed V and J ends, which lost 3 bases and 1 base, there was a span of 16 bases. This same sample was also taken into another study, of T cells expressing NK-cell markers. This second report adds: The cDNA for TCR beta came from 5'RACE template switching with UMIs. In the group of eight sequenced donors, seven were HCMV-seropositive and one was seronegative. More than 5 donors showed dominant NKG2C+ clonotypes comprising about 1.0-7.5% of their CD8+ T cells.

The chain uses TRBV3-1 and TRBJ2-4; possible D gene TRBD1, 6 bases. The sequence was obtained from a man aged 50 or older who received an inactivated influenza vaccine. The starting material was PBMCs from blood, obtained on the day of vaccination. The CDR3, as DNA: TGTGCCAGCAGCCATACAGGGTTCTTGGCTGCCAAAAACATTCAGTACTTC. As protein: CASSHTGFLAAKNIQYF. Full variable domain (rest looked up from reference TRBV3-1 and TRBJ2-4): DTAVSQTPKYLVTQMGNDKSIKCEQNLGHDTMYWYKQDSKKFLKIMFSYNNKELIINETVPNRFSPKSPDKAHLNLHINSLELGDSAVYFCASSHTGFLAAKNIQYFGAGTRLSVL.